This T cell receptor (beta chain) was documented in a study of blood T cell repertoires in COVID-19. Study at large: Some COVID-19 samples were acute and others convalescent; all came from the United States, Italy and Spain. From T cells, B-cell-depleted T cells, or PBMCs came the material, which was cDNA or gDNA.

V was clipped by 0 bases and J by 5 bases, with 20 bases between them. CDR1 is SGDLS, CDR2 YYNGEE, per germline. This CDR3 region has 17 residues. Authors' processing steps: Cell counts per sample came from amplifying reference gene primers. Assay: immunoSEQ multiplex PCR; the TCRdb copy retains only in-frame clones and omits some. V and J calls and clone size are those listed in that table; D and trimming were worked out from the DNA. The sample holds some 110,000 clones; around 88% are singletons and the top ten take approximately 5%. The sequence was collected from a human donor in a cohort sampled during active COVID-19. The sequenced sample was peripheral blood. The chain carries TRBV9 and TRBJ2-5; tentative D call: TRBD2 (6 bases). The CDR3 DNA reads as TGTGCCAGCAGCGTAGAAGTAACGGCGCACGGGGGTGAGACCCAGTACTTC. Its translation is CASSVEVTAHGGETQYF.